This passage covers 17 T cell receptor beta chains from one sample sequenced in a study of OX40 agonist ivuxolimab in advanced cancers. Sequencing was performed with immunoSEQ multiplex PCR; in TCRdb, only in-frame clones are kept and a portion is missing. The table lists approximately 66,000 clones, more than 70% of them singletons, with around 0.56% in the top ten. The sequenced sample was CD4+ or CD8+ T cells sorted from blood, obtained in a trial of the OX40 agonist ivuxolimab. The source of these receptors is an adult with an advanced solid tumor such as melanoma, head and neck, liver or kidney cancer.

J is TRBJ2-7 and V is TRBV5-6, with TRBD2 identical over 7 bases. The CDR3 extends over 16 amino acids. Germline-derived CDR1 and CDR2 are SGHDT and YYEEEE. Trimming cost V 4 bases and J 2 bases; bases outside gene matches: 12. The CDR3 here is CASSVSGGGPPYEQYF. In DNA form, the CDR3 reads TGTGCCAGCAGCGTTAGCGGCGGGGGACCACCCTACGAGCAGTACTTC.

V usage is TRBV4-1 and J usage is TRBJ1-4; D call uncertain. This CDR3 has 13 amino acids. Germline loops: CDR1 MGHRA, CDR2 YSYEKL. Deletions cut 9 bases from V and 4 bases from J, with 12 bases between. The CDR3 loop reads CASGREFNEKLFF. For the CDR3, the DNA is TGCGCCAGTGGAAGGGAGTTTAATGAAAAACTGTTTTTT.

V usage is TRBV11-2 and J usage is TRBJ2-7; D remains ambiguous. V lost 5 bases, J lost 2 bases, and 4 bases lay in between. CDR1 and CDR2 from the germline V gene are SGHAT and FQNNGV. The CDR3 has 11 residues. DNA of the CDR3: TGTGCCAGCAGCACCACCTACGAGCAGTACTTC. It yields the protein CASSTTYEQYF.

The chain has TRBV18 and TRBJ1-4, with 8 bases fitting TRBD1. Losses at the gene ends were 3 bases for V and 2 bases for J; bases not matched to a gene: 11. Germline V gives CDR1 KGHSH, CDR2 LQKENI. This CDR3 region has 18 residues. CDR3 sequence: CASSPPTGARGTNEKLFF. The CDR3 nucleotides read TGTGCCAGCTCACCCCCGACAGGGGCTCGAGGTACTAATGAAAAACTGTTTTTT.

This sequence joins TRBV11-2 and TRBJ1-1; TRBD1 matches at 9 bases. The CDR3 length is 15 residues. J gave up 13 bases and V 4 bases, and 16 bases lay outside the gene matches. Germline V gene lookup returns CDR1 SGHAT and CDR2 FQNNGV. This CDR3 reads CASSSPPDRGERGFF. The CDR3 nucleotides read TGTGCCAGCAGCTCCCCGCCAGACAGGGGGGAAAGGGGTTTCTTT.

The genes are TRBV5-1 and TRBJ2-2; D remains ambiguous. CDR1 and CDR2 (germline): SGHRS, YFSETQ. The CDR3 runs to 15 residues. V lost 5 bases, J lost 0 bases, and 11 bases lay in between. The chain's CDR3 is CASSSGNTNTGELFF. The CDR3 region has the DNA TGCGCCAGCAGTTCGGGTAATACGAACACCGGGGAGCTGTTTTTT.

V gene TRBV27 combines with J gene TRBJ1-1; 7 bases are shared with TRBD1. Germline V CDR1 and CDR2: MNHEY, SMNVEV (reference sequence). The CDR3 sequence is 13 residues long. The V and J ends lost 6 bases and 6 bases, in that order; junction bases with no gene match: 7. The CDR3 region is CASRNTGDPEAFF. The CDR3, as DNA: TGTGCCAGCAGAAACACAGGGGACCCTGAAGCTTTCTTT.

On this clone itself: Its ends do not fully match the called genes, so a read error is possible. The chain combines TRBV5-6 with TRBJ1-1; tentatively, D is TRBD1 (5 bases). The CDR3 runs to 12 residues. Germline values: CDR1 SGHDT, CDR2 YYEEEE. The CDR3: CVSESGGGQAFF. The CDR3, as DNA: TGTGTCAGCGAGTCCGGTGGGGGTCAAGCTTTCTTT.

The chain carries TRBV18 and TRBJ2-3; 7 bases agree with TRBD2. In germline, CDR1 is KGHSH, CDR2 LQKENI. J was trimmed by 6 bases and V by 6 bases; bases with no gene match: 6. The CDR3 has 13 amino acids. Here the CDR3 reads CASSGLPVDTQYF. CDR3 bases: TGTGCCAGCTCGGGACTACCCGTGGATACGCAGTATTTT.

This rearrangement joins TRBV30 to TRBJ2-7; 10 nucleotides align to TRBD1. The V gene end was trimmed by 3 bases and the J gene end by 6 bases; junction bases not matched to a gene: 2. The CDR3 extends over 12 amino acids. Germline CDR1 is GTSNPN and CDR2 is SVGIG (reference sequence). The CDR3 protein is CAWSRTGGEQYF. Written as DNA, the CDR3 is TGTGCCTGGAGCAGGACAGGGGGCGAGCAGTACTTC. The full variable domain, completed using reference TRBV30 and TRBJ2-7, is SQTIHQWPATLVQPVGSPLSLECTVEGTSNPNLYWYRQAAGRGLQLLFYSVGIGQISSEVPQNLSASRPQDRQFILSSKKLLLSDSGFYLCAWSRTGGEQYFGPGTRLTVT.

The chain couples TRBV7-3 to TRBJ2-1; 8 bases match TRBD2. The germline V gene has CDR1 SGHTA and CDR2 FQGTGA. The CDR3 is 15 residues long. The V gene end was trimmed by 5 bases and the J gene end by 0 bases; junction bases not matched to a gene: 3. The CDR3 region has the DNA TGTGCCAGCAGCATGGGGACTAGCTCCTACAATGAGCAGTTCTTC. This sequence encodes CASSMGTSSYNEQFF.

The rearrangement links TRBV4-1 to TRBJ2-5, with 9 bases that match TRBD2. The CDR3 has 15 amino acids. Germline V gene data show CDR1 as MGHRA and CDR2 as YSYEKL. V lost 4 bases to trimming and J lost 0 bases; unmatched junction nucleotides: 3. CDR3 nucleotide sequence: TGCGCCAGCAGCCGAAAGCGGGGGGACCAAGAGACCCAGTACTTC. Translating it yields CASSRKRGDQETQYF.

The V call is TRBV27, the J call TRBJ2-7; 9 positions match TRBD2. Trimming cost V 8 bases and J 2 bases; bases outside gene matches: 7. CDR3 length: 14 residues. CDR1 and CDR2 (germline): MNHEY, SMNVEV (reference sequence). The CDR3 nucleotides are TGTGCCAGCTCCCCACAGCGGGGGGCCTACGAGCAGTACTTC. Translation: CASSPQRGAYEQYF.

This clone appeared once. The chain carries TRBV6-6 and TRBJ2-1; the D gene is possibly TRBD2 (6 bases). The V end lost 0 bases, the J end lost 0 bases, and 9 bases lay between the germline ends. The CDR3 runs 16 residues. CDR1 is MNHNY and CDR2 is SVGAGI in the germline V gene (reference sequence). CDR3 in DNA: TGTGCCAGCAGTTACTCACATAGCGGCTCCTACAATGAGCAGTTCTTC. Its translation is CASSYSHSGSYNEQFF.

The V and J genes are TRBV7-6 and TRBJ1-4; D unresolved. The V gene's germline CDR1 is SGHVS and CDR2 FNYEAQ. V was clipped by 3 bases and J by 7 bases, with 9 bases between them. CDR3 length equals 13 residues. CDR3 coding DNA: TGTGCCAGCAGCTTCACGGAGGGTGAAAAACTGTTTTTT. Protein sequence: CASSFTEGEKLFF.

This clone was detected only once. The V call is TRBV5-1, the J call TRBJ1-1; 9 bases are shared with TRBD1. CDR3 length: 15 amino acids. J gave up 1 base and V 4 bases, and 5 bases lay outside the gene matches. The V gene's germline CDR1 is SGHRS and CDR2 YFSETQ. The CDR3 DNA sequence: TGCGCCAGCAGCGAACAGGGGGCGGGGAACACTGAAGCTTTCTTT. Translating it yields CASSEQGAGNTEAFF.

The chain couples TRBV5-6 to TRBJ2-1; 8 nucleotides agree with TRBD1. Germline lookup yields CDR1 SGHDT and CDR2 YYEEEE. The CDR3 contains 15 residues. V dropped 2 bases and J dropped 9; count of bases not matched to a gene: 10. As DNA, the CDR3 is TGTGCCAGCAGCTTTGTAGGACAGGGAGGATCTGAGCAGTTCTTC. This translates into CASSFVGQGGSEQFF.